One and the same sample provided the 27 T cell receptor beta chains below, sequenced in a study of neoadjuvant anti-PD-1 for oral cavity cancer. The time point was: after neoadjuvant nivolumab, at surgical resection. The assay was immunoSEQ multiplex PCR, and TCRdb's table has in-frame clones only and misses some. The repertoire consists of around 13,000 clones, with 75% occurring once and the leading ten covering about 2.2%. Sequences were derived from PBMCs, sampled after nivolumab (anti-PD-1) treatment. These receptor sequences come from a person between 40 and 80 years old with oral cavity squamous cell carcinoma.

Regarding this clone: Relative to the germline gene, one junction end is altered; a read error may explain this. The chain has TRBV2 and TRBJ2-7; 9 positions agree with TRBD1. The CDR3 extends over 13 amino acids. The germline gives CDR1 SNHLY, CDR2 FYNNEI. The CDR3 is CASRDRVLGEKYF. The DNA for the CDR3 is TGTGCCAGCCGGGACAGGGTATTAGGCGAGAAGTACTTC.

V and J are TRBV7-9 and TRBJ1-2, with a possible D match to TRBD1 (6 bases). CDR3 length: 15 residues. The V end lost 4 bases, the J end lost 6 bases, and 18 bases lay between the germline ends. CDR1 and CDR2 from the germline V gene are SEHNR and FQNEAQ (reference sequence). This CDR3 is CASSSLTGAQNGYTF. The CDR3 DNA is TGTGCCAGCAGCTCCTTGACGGGGGCGCAGAATGGCTACACCTTC.

The genes are TRBV28 and TRBJ2-5, with a tentative D call TRBD2 (6 bases). V was shortened by 10 bases and J by 5 bases, with 14 bases between the two germline ends. This CDR3 comprises 12 residues. The germline CDR1 and CDR2 sequences are MDHEN and SYDVKM. The DNA of the CDR3 is TGTGCCACCGGAGGGGCGAAGGAGACCCAGTACTTC. This sequence encodes CATGGAKETQYF.

This clone was counted a few times. The genes are TRBV9 and TRBJ2-7; TRBD2 is a possible D gene (6 bases). This CDR3 is 16 amino acids long. The germline V and J ends were trimmed by 0 bases and 4 bases, with 17 bases remaining between them. The germline gives CDR1 SGDLS, CDR2 YYNGEE. Here the CDR3 reads CASSVEAGNMPYEQYF. In nucleotides, the CDR3 is TGTGCCAGCAGCGTAGAGGCGGGGAATATGCCATACGAGCAGTACTTC.

The chain recombines TRBV11-1 with TRBJ1-1; 10 bases map to TRBD1. The CDR3 has 15 residues. With 4 bases clipped from V and 11 bases from J, the junction kept 13 bases outside the gene matches. In germline, CDR1 is SGHAT, CDR2 FQDESV (reference sequence). CDR3 region: CASSSWATGGFDAFF. The CDR3 DNA follows: TGTGCCAGCAGCTCCTGGGCGACAGGGGGCTTTGATGCTTTCTTT.

V and J are TRBV4-1 and TRBJ1-2; D may be TRBD1 (6 bases). Trimming took 1 base from V and 7 from J, leaving 13 bases between them. From germline, CDR1 is MGHRA and CDR2 YSYEKL. CDR3 size: 14 residues. The CDR3 loop reads CASSQAGVRGGYTF. The CDR3 DNA is TGCGCCAGCAGCCAAGCAGGGGTACGGGGTGGCTACACCTTC.

J is TRBJ2-1 and V is TRBV7-2, with 13 bases identical to TRBD2. CDR3 length: 18 residues. Germline V gives CDR1 SGHTA, CDR2 FQGNSA. Trimming took 1 base from V and 6 from J; bases not matched to a gene: 9. CDR3 loop: CASSLDGTSGTPPNEQFF. The CDR3 DNA reads as TGTGCCAGCAGCTTAGATGGGACTAGCGGGACACCCCCCAATGAGCAGTTCTTC.

This clone has a handful of counts. The chain uses TRBV5-1 and TRBJ1-1, with TRBD1 matching over 7 bases. V lost 4 bases and J lost 5; bases outside the gene matches: 8. This CDR3 is built from 14 residues. Per the germline V gene, CDR1 is SGHRS and CDR2 is YFSETQ. The CDR3 DNA follows: TGCGCCAGCAGCCTACAGGGGATTGGGACTGAAGCTTTCTTT. This gives the protein CASSLQGIGTEAFF. Complete variable domain (other parts from reference TRBV5-1 and TRBJ1-1): KAGVTQTPRYLIKTRGQQVTLSCSPISGHRSVSWYQQTPGQGLQFLFEYFSETQRNKGNFPGRFSGRQFSNSRSEMNVSTLELGDSALYLCASSLQGIGTEAFFGQGTRLTVV.

V and J are TRBV30 and TRBJ2-7; 9 bases match TRBD1. The CDR3 is made up of 12 amino acids. CDR1 is GTSNPN, CDR2 SVGIG, per germline (reference sequence). V lost 5 bases and J lost 2; bases outside the gene matches: 1. The CDR3: CAWGDRAYEQYF. The CDR3 DNA reads as TGTGCCTGGGGGGACAGGGCCTACGAGCAGTACTTC.

This clone was observed a handful of times. In nucleotides, the CDR3 is TGTGCCAGCTCACCGGGCCGCCAGTGGCCCCAGCATTTT. Translation: CASSPGRQWPQHF. This chain joins TRBV18 and TRBJ1-5; no reliable D call. V gave up 3 bases and J gave up 9 bases, with 12 bases separating them. The CDR3 consists of 13 residues. Germline V CDR1 and CDR2: KGHSH, LQKENI.

V usage is TRBV5-1 and J usage is TRBJ1-3; D remains unclear. CDR1 and CDR2 from the germline V gene are SGHRS and YFSETQ. Trimming removed 4 bases from V and 1 base from J, with 15 bases in between. The CDR3 is made up of 16 amino acids. DNA of the CDR3: TGCGCCAGCAGCCCTGGGGTTCAGTTTTCTGGAAACACCATATATTTT. Translated: CASSPGVQFSGNTIYF. Supplemented by reference TRBV5-1 and TRBJ1-3, the full variable domain reads KAGVTQTPRYLIKTRGQQVTLSCSPISGHRSVSWYQQTPGQGLQFLFEYFSETQRNKGNFPGRFSGRQFSNSRSEMNVSTLELGDSALYLCASSPGVQFSGNTIYFGEGSWLTVV.

The chain links TRBV28 to TRBJ1-1; D is possibly TRBD1 (6 bases). Trimming stripped 6 bases from V and 1 base from J, with 15 bases between. The CDR3 length is 15 residues. The V gene's germline CDR1 is MDHEN and CDR2 SYDVKM. CDR3 protein: CASRDRGQRNTEAFF. CDR3 nucleotides: TGTGCCAGCAGGGATAGGGGACAACGGAACACTGAAGCTTTCTTT.

The chain uses TRBV29-1 and TRBJ1-5; unclear D gene. The V gene's germline CDR1 is SQVTM and CDR2 ANQGSEA. The V and J ends lost 3 bases and 0 bases respectively, with 12 bases between them. This CDR3 has 15 amino acids. In DNA form, the CDR3 reads TGCAGCGTTGAGATAGGTGGGGATAGCAATCAGCCCCAGCATTTT. Translation gives CSVEIGGDSNQPQHF.

The J gene is TRBJ2-1, the V gene TRBV5-1; TRBD2 matches 10 bases. In germline, CDR1 is SGHRS, CDR2 YFSETQ. The CDR3 contains 17 residues. V lost 0 bases, J lost 4 bases, and 7 bases stayed unmatched. The DNA of the CDR3 is TGCGCCAGCAGCTTGGTGGCTAGCGGGAGAGTTTACAATGAGCAGTTCTTC. Protein product: CASSLVASGRVYNEQFF.

The sample holds one count of this clone. This chain joins TRBV10-1 and TRBJ1-3; possibly TRBD1 for D (5 bases). CDR1 WNHNN and CDR2 SYGVQD come from the germline V gene (reference sequence). Trimming left V 6 bases short and J 5 bases short, with 11 bases between. This CDR3 contains 13 residues. The CDR3: CASSGAARNTIYF. CDR3 DNA sequence: TGCGCCAGCAGCGGGGCCGCCCGAAACACCATATATTTT.

The gene calls are TRBV27 and TRBJ1-1; D not resolved. The germline V gene has CDR1 MNHEY and CDR2 SMNVEV (reference sequence). The V end was cut by 2 bases, the J end by 3 bases, with 7 bases between. The CDR3 is 13 amino acids. CDR3: CASSLPGYTEAFF. CDR3 bases: TGTGCCAGCAGTTTACCAGGCTACACTGAAGCTTTCTTT.

The chain is built from TRBV9 and TRBJ2-1; the D is unclear. V lost 0 bases, J lost 8 bases, and 15 bases lay in between. The CDR3 contains 15 residues. Germline loops: CDR1 SGDLS, CDR2 YYNGEE. This chain's CDR3 is CASSVVGSTGHEQFF. The CDR3 nucleotides are TGTGCCAGCAGCGTAGTTGGGTCCACTGGCCATGAGCAGTTCTTC.

V usage is TRBV4-1 and J usage is TRBJ1-4, with D possibly TRBD1 on 5 matching bases. This CDR3 region has 17 residues. The V and J ends lost 3 bases and 9 bases respectively, with 23 bases between them. CDR1 is MGHRA and CDR2 is YSYEKL in the germline V gene. The CDR3 DNA reads TGCGCCAGCAGCCACGCTAAACCGGGACCGGGGGGGAAAAAACTGTTTTTT. This codes for CASSHAKPGPGGKKLFF.

V gene TRBV30 combines with J gene TRBJ2-2; 7 bases are a match to TRBD2. V dropped 4 bases and J dropped 4; count of bases not matched to a gene: 6. This CDR3 comprises 14 residues. Germline V CDR1 and CDR2: GTSNPN, SVGIG (reference sequence). DNA of the CDR3: TGTGCCTGGAAGAGACTAGCACCCACCGGGGAGCTGTTTTTT. This gives the protein CAWKRLAPTGELFF.

This chain links TRBV10-3 with TRBJ2-5; 10 bases match TRBD1. Trimming cost V 4 bases and J 4 bases; bases outside gene matches: 3. The CDR3 covers 14 residues. The germline V gene encodes CDR1 ENHRY and CDR2 SYGVKD. The CDR3 protein is CAISADRGRETQYF. The CDR3, as DNA: TGTGCCATCAGTGCGGACAGGGGGAGAGAGACCCAGTACTTC.

This clone was recorded a few times. This chain uses TRBV30 with TRBJ1-1, with TRBD1 matching over 8 bases. The V gene end was trimmed by 0 bases and the J gene end by 6 bases; junction bases not matched to a gene: 3. CDR3 length: 13 residues. CDR1 and CDR2 (germline): GTSNPN, SVGIG (reference sequence). CDR3 region: CAWSVQGVPEAFF. The CDR3 DNA follows: TGTGCCTGGAGTGTACAGGGGGTCCCTGAAGCTTTCTTT.

This clone appeared a single time. This rearrangement joins TRBV7-9 to TRBJ1-5, with D maybe TRBD1 (5 bases). Germline CDR1 reads SEHNR; CDR2 reads FQNEAQ (reference sequence). The V and J ends lost 8 bases and 6 bases respectively, with 26 bases between them. The CDR3 length is 17 residues. CDR3 amino acids: CASGLGGPQGLSQPQHF. CDR3 DNA sequence: TGTGCCAGCGGATTGGGGGGTCCCCAGGGACTGAGTCAGCCCCAGCATTTT.

The chain has TRBV10-3 and TRBJ1-6; D may be TRBD1 (6 bases). The V end was cut by 4 bases, the J end by 4 bases, with 8 bases between. The CDR3 is 14 residues long. The V gene's germline CDR1 is ENHRY and CDR2 SYGVKD. For the CDR3, the DNA is TGTGCCATCAGTGGGCAGGGGTATAATTCACCCCTCCACTTT. Translated, it gives CAISGQGYNSPLHF.

This clone has more than one count but fewer than ten. The chain uses TRBV7-8 and TRBJ2-1, with 12 bases identical to TRBD2. Germline V gene sequence: CDR1 SGHVS, CDR2 FQNEAQ. The CDR3 is made up of 15 amino acids. V trimming: 4 bases; J trimming: 7 bases; junction bases outside the gene matches: 5. CDR3 residues: CASSSRLAGVNEQFF. The CDR3 region has the DNA TGTGCCAGCAGCTCTAGACTAGCGGGAGTGAATGAGCAGTTCTTC.

This clone showed up just a few times. V usage is TRBV29-1 and J usage is TRBJ1-1; maybe TRBD1 (6 bases). V was shortened by 6 bases and J by 1 base, with 12 bases between the two germline ends. Germline CDR1 reads SQVTM; CDR2 reads ANQGSEA. This CDR3 region has 13 residues. This CDR3 is CSVKGHPNTEAFF. CDR3 nucleotide sequence: TGCAGCGTCAAGGGACACCCGAACACTGAAGCTTTCTTT.

V and J are TRBV13 and TRBJ1-1, with D uncertain. Trimming stripped 0 bases from V and 2 bases from J, with 10 bases between. The CDR3 is 15 residues long. Germline CDR1 and CDR2: PRHDT and FYEKMQ (reference sequence). CDR3 amino acids: CASSLGARVNTEAFF. The CDR3, as DNA: TGTGCCAGCAGCTTAGGCGCCAGAGTCAACACTGAAGCTTTCTTT. Drawing the rest from reference TRBV13 and TRBJ1-1, the complete variable domain is AAGVIQSPRHLIKEKRETATLKCYPIPRHDTVYWYQQGPGQDPQFLISFYEKMQSDKGSIPDRFSAQQFSDYHSELNMSSLELGDSALYFCASSLGARVNTEAFFGQGTRLTVV.

The chain uses TRBV6-1 and TRBJ2-7, with 9 nucleotides matching TRBD1. The V gene's germline CDR1 is MNHNS and CDR2 SASEGT. The length of the CDR3 is 14 residues. Trimming at V came to 5 bases and at J to 7 bases, leaving 9 bases not matched to a gene. The CDR3 DNA sequence: TGTGCCAGCAGTCCGACACAGGGGGCTTGGGAGCAGTACTTC. Amino acids: CASSPTQGAWEQYF.